This T cell receptor beta chain derives from a study of T cells after yellow fever vaccination. A single record per CDR3 protein comes from TCRdb applying MiXCR to the 5' RACE reads. The top ten clones hold over 14% of a sample with about 360,000 distinct CDR3 sequences, 6.2% of them seen once. J was trimmed by 5 bases and V by 6 bases; bases with no gene match: 8. The CDR3 consists of 15 residues. Germline lookup yields CDR1 SQVTM and CDR2 ANQGSEA. This clonotype was seen many times. Specimen: PBMCs, collected 5 days after the yellow fever booster vaccination. The source is a man aged 25 to 40 who received the YFV17D yellow fever vaccine. The rearrangement joins TRBV29-1 to TRBJ2-2; TRBD1 matches at 11 bases. CDR3 protein: CSVATGTGGTGELFF. The CDR3 bases are TGCAGCGTCGCAACCGGGACAGGGGGGACCGGGGAGCTGTTTTTT.